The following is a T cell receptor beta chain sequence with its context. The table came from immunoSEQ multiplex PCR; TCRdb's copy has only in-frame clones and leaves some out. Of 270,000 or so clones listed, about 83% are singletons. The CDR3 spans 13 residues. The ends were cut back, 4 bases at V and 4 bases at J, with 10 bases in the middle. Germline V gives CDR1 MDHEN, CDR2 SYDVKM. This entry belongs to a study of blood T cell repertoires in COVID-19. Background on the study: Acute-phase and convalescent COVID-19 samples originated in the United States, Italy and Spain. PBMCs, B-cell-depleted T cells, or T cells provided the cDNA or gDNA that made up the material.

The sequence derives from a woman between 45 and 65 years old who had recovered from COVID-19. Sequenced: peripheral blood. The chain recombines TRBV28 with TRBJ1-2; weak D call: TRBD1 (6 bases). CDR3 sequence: CASSYRDSYGYTF. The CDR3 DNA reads TGTGCCAGCAGTTACAGGGATTCCTATGGCTACACCTTC.